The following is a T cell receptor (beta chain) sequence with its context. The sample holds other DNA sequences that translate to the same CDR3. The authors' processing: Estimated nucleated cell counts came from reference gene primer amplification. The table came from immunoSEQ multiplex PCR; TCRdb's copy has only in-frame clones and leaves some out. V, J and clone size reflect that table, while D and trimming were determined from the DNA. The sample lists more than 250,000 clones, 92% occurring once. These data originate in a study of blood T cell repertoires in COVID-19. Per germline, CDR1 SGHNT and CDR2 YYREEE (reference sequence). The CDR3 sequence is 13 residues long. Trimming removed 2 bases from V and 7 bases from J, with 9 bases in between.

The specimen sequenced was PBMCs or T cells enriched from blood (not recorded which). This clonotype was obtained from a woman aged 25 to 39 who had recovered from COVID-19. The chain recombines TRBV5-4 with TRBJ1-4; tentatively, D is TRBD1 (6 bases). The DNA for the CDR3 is TGTGCCAGCAGCTTACAGGGTGGTGAAAAACTGTTTTTT. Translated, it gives CASSLQGGEKLFF.